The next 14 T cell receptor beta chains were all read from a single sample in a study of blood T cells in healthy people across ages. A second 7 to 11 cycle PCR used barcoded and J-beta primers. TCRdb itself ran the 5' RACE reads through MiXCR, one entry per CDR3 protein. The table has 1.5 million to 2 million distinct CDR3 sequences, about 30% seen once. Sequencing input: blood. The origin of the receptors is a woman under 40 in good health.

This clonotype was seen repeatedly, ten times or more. The CDR3, as DNA: TGTGCCAGCAGTTGGAGAAGGGGAGGCGAGCAGTACTTC. Translation: CASSWRRGGEQYF. The chain combines TRBV28 with TRBJ2-7; D possibly corresponds to TRBD2 (6 bases). Germline loops: CDR1 MDHEN, CDR2 SYDVKM. The CDR3 covers 13 residues. Trimming removed 4 bases at V and 6 bases at J, with 13 bases between.

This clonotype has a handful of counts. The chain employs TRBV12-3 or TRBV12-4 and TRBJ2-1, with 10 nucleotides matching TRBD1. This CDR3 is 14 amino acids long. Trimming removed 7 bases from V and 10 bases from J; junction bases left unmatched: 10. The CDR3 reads CASTPGGTGEEQFF. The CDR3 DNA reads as TGTGCCAGCACCCCGGGGGGGACAGGGGAAGAGCAGTTCTTC.

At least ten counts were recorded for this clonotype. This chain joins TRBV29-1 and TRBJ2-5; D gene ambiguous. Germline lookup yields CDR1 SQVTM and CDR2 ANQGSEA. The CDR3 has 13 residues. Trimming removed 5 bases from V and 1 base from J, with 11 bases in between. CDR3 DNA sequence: TGCAGCGTTAAGGGAATTGGCCAAGAGACCCAGTACTTC. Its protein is CSVKGIGQETQYF.

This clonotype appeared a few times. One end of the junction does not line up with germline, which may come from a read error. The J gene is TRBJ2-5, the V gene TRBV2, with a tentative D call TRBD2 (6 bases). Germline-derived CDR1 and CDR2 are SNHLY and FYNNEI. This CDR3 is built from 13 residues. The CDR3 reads CVSSPTSIETQYF. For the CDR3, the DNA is TGTGTCAGCAGTCCAACTAGCATAGAGACCCAGTACTTC.

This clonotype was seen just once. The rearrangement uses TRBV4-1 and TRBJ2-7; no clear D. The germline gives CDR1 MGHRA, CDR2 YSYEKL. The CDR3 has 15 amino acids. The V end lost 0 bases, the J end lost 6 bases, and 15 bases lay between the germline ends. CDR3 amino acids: CASSQDWAESGEQYF. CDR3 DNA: TGCGCCAGCAGCCAAGATTGGGCAGAATCCGGCGAGCAGTACTTC.

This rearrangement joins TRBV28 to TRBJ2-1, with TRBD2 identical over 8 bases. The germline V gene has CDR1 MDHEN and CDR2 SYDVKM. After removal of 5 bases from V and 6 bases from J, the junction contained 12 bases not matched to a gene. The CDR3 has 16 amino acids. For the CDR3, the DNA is TGTGCCAGCAGTCCGATGCGGCGGGGGGTTGGCAATGAGCAGTTCTTC. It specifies CASSPMRRGVGNEQFF.

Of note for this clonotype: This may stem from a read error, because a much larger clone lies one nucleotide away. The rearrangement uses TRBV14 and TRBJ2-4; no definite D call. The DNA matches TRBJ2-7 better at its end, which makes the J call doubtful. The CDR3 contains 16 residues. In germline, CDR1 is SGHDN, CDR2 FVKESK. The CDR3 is CASSQDPAGLPYEQYF. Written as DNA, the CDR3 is TGTGCCAGCAGCCAAGACCCGGCAGGCCTTCCCTACGAGCAGTACTTC.

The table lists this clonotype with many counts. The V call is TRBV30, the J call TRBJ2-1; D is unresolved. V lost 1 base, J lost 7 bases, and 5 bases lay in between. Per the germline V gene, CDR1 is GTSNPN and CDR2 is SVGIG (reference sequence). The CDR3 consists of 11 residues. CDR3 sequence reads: CAWSEKNEQFF. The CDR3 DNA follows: TGTGCCTGGAGTGAGAAAAATGAGCAGTTCTTC.

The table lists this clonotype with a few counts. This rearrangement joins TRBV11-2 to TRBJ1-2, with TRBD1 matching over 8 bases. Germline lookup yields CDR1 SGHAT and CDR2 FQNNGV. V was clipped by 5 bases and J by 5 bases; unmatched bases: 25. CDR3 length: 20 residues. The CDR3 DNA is TGTGCCAGCAGCCCCCGGACAGGGAGAAGACCCGTTGGCCTTGGTTATGGCTACACCTTC. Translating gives CASSPRTGRRPVGLGYGYTF.

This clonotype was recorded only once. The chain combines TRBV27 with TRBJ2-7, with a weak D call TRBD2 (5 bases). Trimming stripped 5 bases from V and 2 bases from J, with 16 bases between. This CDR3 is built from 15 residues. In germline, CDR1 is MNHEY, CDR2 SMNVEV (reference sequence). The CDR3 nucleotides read TGTGCCAGCAGTCGCGCGAGAGGGCCGGCCTACGAGCAGTACTTC. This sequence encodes CASSRARGPAYEQYF.

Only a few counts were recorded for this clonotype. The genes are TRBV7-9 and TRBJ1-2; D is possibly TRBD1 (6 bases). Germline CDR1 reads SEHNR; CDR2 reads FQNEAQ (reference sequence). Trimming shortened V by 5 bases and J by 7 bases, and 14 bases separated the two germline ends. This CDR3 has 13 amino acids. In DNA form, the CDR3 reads TGTGCCAGCAGCGTCTTAGGACAGAGTGGCTACACCTTC. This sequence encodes CASSVLGQSGYTF.

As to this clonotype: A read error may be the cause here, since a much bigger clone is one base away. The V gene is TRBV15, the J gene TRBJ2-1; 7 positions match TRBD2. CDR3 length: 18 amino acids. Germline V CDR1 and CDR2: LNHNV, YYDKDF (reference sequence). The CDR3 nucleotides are TGTGCCACCAGCAGAGGGTTCGTGGGAGGGCCCTCCTACAGTGAGCAGTTCTTC. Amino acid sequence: CATSRGFVGGPSYSEQFF.

The CDR3 loop reads CASSLRSQKNEQYF. DNA of the CDR3: TGTGCCAGCAGTTTGAGGTCCCAGAAGAACGAGCAGTACTTC. The genes are TRBV28 and TRBJ2-5; D is uncertain. The DNA matches TRBJ2-7 better at its end, which makes the J call doubtful. This CDR3 is 14 amino acids long. Looked up from germline, CDR1 is MDHEN and CDR2 is SYDVKM.

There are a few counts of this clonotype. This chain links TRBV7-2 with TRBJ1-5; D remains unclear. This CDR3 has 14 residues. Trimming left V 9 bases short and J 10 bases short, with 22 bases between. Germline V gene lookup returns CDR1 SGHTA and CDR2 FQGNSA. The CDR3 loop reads CASSPTGLISPQHF. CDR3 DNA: TGTGCCAGTAGCCCCACGGGGTTAATCAGCCCCCAGCATTTT.